The present TCR beta chain was sequenced within a study of identical twins. The CDR3 has 14 amino acids. Trimming cost V 6 bases and J 3 bases, with 15 bases left between them. This clonotype was seen a handful of times. TCRdb re-derived calls from the 5' RACE reads in MiXCR, one entry per CDR3 protein. The table shows fewer than 250,000 distinct CDR3 sequences, with 9.4% occurring only once. The sequence was collected from a woman younger than 35 in good health. Sequencing input: memory (CD45RO+) T cells sorted from blood. The genes are TRBV12-3 or TRBV12-4 and TRBJ2-7; maybe TRBD2 (6 bases). The CDR3 DNA reads TGTGCCAGCAGCCCGGGCGCCGGGAGCTACGAGCAGTACTTC. Its translation is CASSPGAGSYEQYF.